Listed here are 11 T cell receptor beta chains from one sample, sequenced in a study of blood T cells in healthy people across ages. The authors ran a second PCR of 7 to 11 cycles using a sample-barcoded 5' primer and a J-beta primer mix. From the 5' RACE reads, TCRdb called clonotypes with MiXCR, one entry per CDR3 protein. The repertoire holds approximately 900,000 distinct CDR3 sequences, 25% to 35% seen once, with roughly a tenth in the top ten. This same sample was also part of a study on T cells of mothers and their children.

The sequenced sample consisted of blood. The receptors stem from a woman aged 40 to 49 in good health.

The rearrangement links TRBV30 to TRBJ2-7; tentative D call: TRBD1 (5 bases). This CDR3 has 15 residues. Germline assignment: CDR1 GTSNPN and CDR2 SVGIG (reference sequence). V gave up 0 bases and J gave up 2 bases, with 14 bases separating them. CDR3 nucleotides: TGTGCCTGGAGTGTATCTAGACAGCCCCCCTACGAGCAGTACTTC. It is translated as CAWSVSRQPPYEQYF.

The chain links TRBV11-2 to TRBJ2-1; 9 bases agree with TRBD2. Trimming at V came to 5 bases and at J to 3 bases, leaving 5 bases not matched to a gene. The CDR3 sequence is 15 residues long. Germline V gene lookup returns CDR1 SGHAT and CDR2 FQNNGV. As DNA, the CDR3 is TGTGCCAGCAGCGTGCGGCGGGGGGGCTACAATGAGCAGTTCTTC. This sequence encodes CASSVRRGGYNEQFF.

This clonotype was seen at least ten times. The chain joins TRBV3-1 to TRBJ2-5, with 8 bases lining up with TRBD2. The CDR3 totals 15 residues. The V and J ends lost 1 base and 3 bases, in that order; junction bases with no gene match: 4. Germline CDR1 is LGHDT and CDR2 is YNNKEL (reference sequence). This chain's CDR3 is CASSQGTSRKETQYF. DNA for the CDR3: TGTGCCAGCAGCCAAGGGACTAGCAGAAAAGAGACCCAGTACTTC.

This clonotype was recorded a few times. The genes are TRBV7-9 and TRBJ1-2; no clear D. The CDR3 covers 12 residues. The V end was cut by 1 base, the J end by 12 bases, with 12 bases between. CDR1 and CDR2 from the germline V gene are SEHNR and FQNEAQ (reference sequence). The CDR3 sequence is CASSLGAQLDTF. The CDR3 DNA sequence: TGTGCCAGCAGCTTAGGTGCACAGCTTGACACCTTC.

The chain recombines TRBV6-5 with TRBJ2-5; 10 nucleotides match TRBD1. Germline lookup yields CDR1 MNHEY and CDR2 SVGAGI. Trimming cost V 8 bases and J 9 bases; bases outside gene matches: 6. The CDR3 totals 12 residues. The CDR3 loop reads CASGQGVEAQYF. The CDR3 nucleotides read TGTGCCAGCGGACAGGGGGTCGAGGCCCAGTACTTC.

Worth noting for this clonotype: This likely comes from a read error, as the CDR3 has no conserved phenylalanine or tryptophan at its end. This chain connects TRBV24-1 to TRBJ1-2; 7 bases map to TRBD1. Germline CDR1 and CDR2: KGHDR and SFDVKD. This CDR3 spans 14 amino acids. Trimming at V came to 4 bases and at J to 8 bases, leaving 9 bases not matched to a gene. The DNA for the CDR3 is TGTGCCACCAGTGACGATCGACAGGGAATCGGCTACACCCTC. This sequence encodes CATSDDRQGIGYTL.

V gene TRBV18 combines with J gene TRBJ1-5; D not resolved. Germline CDR1 KGHSH, CDR2 LQKENI. Trimming took off 0 bases at V and 7 bases at J, with 16 bases between the two ends. The CDR3 consists of 16 residues. CDR3 DNA: TGTGCCAGCTCACCACCGGTTGTGGGGTCGCGGCAGCCCCAGCATTTT. Translating it yields CASSPPVVGSRQPQHF.

The chain carries TRBV29-1 and TRBJ1-4; no clear D. CDR3 length: 13 amino acids. Between the trimmed V and J ends, which lost 3 bases and 2 bases, there was a span of 7 bases. Germline loops: CDR1 SQVTM, CDR2 ANQGSEA. The CDR3 bases are TGCAGCGTTGACGCGGGGACTAATGAAAAACTGTTTTTT. This sequence encodes CSVDAGTNEKLFF.

This clonotype turned up a few times. This sequence joins TRBV20-1 and TRBJ2-1, with 12 nucleotides matching TRBD2. The trim removed 3 bases at V and 7 bases at J, leaving 7 bases unmatched. The CDR3 has 15 residues. Germline V gene data show CDR1 as DFQATT and CDR2 as SNEGSKA (reference sequence). CDR3 bases: TGCAGTGCTAGTCCCCCTAGCGGGGGGGGAAATGAGCAGTTCTTC. It yields the protein CSASPPSGGGNEQFF.

V usage is TRBV6-2 or TRBV6-3 and J usage is TRBJ2-1; 7 nucleotides match TRBD2. Germline-derived CDR1 and CDR2 are MNHEY and SVGEGT. Trimming at V came to 7 bases and at J to 10 bases, leaving 4 bases not matched to a gene. The CDR3 sequence is 11 residues long. This chain's CDR3 is CASILGGEQFF. The DNA for the CDR3 is TGTGCCAGCATTCTGGGAGGGGAGCAGTTCTTC.

The V and J genes are TRBV6-7 and TRBJ2-5, with D tentatively TRBD1 (7 bases). TRBV6-7 is labeled an ORF, and its function is uncertain. Trimming stripped 9 bases from V and 0 bases from J, with 11 bases between. The CDR3 loop spans 13 amino acids. This CDR3 is CARGGQYQETQYF. The CDR3 nucleotides are TGTGCCAGGGGGGGACAGTACCAAGAGACCCAGTACTTC.